One sample yielded the 16 T cell receptor beta chains listed below, sequenced in a study of graft-versus-host responses after intestinal transplantation. No antigen has been assigned to these receptors. The data were produced by immunoSEQ multiplex PCR, yet TCRdb's version contains in-frame clones alone and is incomplete. The sample carries about 100,000 clones, more than 85% recorded once. The sequencing used unstimulated CD4+ T cells sorted from spleen or lymph node cells, collected before transplant. These TCRs come from a human donor who was the organ donor for an intestinal transplant.

The chain uses TRBV5-1 and TRBJ2-7; no firm D call. Germline loops: CDR1 SGHRS, CDR2 YFSETQ. The CDR3 sequence is 14 residues long. V dropped 7 bases and J dropped 5 bases, with 19 bases sitting between them. For the CDR3, the DNA is TGCGCCAGCCGATCCGGCAGTGTAATCGACGAGCAGTACTTC. Its protein product is CASRSGSVIDEQYF.

To note about this clone: Other DNA sequences of this sample code for an identical CDR3. V usage is TRBV4-2 and J usage is TRBJ2-1; 11 bases are shared with TRBD2. The V and J ends lost 0 bases and 8 bases, in that order; junction bases with no gene match: 9. The CDR3 runs to 17 residues. CDR1 is LGHNA and CDR2 is YNFKEQ in the germline V gene. CDR3 region: CASSQDMVAGGFYEQFF. The CDR3 DNA reads as TGTGCCAGCAGCCAAGACATGGTAGCGGGGGGGTTCTATGAGCAGTTCTTC.

The V gene is TRBV10-3, the J gene TRBJ2-7; D is perhaps TRBD1 or TRBD2 (5 bases each). This CDR3 has 12 residues. CDR1 and CDR2 (germline): ENHRY, SYGVKD. Trimming removed 10 bases at V and 3 bases at J, with 13 bases between. In nucleotides, the CDR3 is TGTGCCAGCTGGGACGGTGTCTACGAGCAGTACTTC. This codes for CASWDGVYEQYF.

This chain's CDR3 is CASSYPTGSTWHEQYF. The CDR3 nucleotides are TGTGCCAGCAGCTACCCGACAGGGTCTACGTGGCACGAGCAGTACTTC. The chain links TRBV7-9 to TRBJ2-7; 7 bases agree with TRBD1. V gave up 4 bases and J gave up 5 bases; unmatched junction bases: 14. Looked up from germline, CDR1 is SEHNR and CDR2 is FQNEAQ (reference sequence). The CDR3 runs 16 residues.

The V call is TRBV6-4, the J call TRBJ2-1, with TRBD2 matching over 11 bases. This CDR3 spans 15 amino acids. J lost 4 bases, V lost 6 bases, and 5 bases had no gene match. The germline V gene encodes CDR1 MRHNA and CDR2 SNTAGT. The CDR3 coding sequence is TGTGCCAGCAGCGACCTAGCGGGGGGATACAATGAGCAGTTCTTC. It translates to CASSDLAGGYNEQFF.

The V gene is TRBV5-4, the J gene TRBJ2-1; 7 bases line up with TRBD1. Germline lookup yields CDR1 SGHNT and CDR2 YYREEE (reference sequence). The CDR3 is 16 amino acids. With V trimmed by 0 bases and J by 10 bases, 13 bases remained unmatched. This CDR3 reads CASSLDVTTLQGEQFF. CDR3 in DNA: TGTGCCAGCAGCTTGGACGTGACTACCTTACAGGGGGAGCAGTTCTTC.

V is TRBV10-3 and J is TRBJ1-4; unclear D gene. V was trimmed by 10 bases and J by 3 bases, leaving 12 bases between them. The CDR3 length is 13 residues. Looked up from germline, CDR1 is ENHRY and CDR2 is SYGVKD. The CDR3 region is CATPGYPNEKLFF. Written as DNA, the CDR3 is TGTGCCACCCCGGGGTACCCTAATGAAAAACTGTTTTTT.

The chain couples TRBV28 to TRBJ2-7, with D perhaps matching TRBD2 (5 bases). V was cut by 6 bases and J by 1 base, with 16 bases left in between. The CDR3 extends over 15 amino acids. Germline V gene data show CDR1 as MDHEN and CDR2 as SYDVKM. As DNA, the CDR3 is TGTGCCAGCAGCACAAGGACTCTTAGTTCCTACGAGCAGTACTTC. This encodes CASSTRTLSSYEQYF.

The genes are TRBV6-1 and TRBJ1-1; D gene unclear. V was pared by 5 bases and J by 8 bases, with 15 bases between. The CDR3 runs 13 residues. CDR1 MNHNS and CDR2 SASEGT come from the germline V gene. In DNA form, the CDR3 reads TGTGCCAGCAGTCGCGTGGGAATTCAGGAAGCTTTCTTT. It is translated as CASSRVGIQEAFF.

In DNA form, the CDR3 reads TGTGCCAGCACCCTGTCCGGGGGGAGAGCCTACGAGCAGTACTTC. Its translation: CASTLSGGRAYEQYF. V usage is TRBV5-8 and J usage is TRBJ2-7, with TRBD2 matching over 7 bases. J was trimmed by 2 bases and V by 6 bases; bases with no gene match: 11. The CDR3 consists of 15 residues. Germline V gives CDR1 SGHTS, CDR2 YDEGEE.

V is TRBV5-1 and J is TRBJ2-3; 7 nucleotides match TRBD1. Germline V gene data show CDR1 as SGHRS and CDR2 as YFSETQ. This CDR3 has 14 residues. After removal of 7 bases from V and 2 bases from J, the junction contained 7 bases not matched to a gene. DNA of the CDR3: TGCGCCAGCTGTCCGGGACAGATCACAGATACGCAGTATTTT. Residues: CASCPGQITDTQYF.

J is TRBJ1-2 and V is TRBV15; D is perhaps TRBD1 (5 bases). Germline assignment: CDR1 LNHNV and CDR2 YYDKDF (reference sequence). CDR3 length: 15 residues. The V end was cut by 0 bases, the J end by 4 bases, with 12 bases between. In DNA, the CDR3 is TGTGCCACCAGCAGAGATAGGGGTTATAGCTATGGCTACACCTTC. This gives the protein CATSRDRGYSYGYTF.

This chain joins TRBV6-5 and TRBJ1-1; 8 bases map to TRBD1. J was trimmed by 6 bases and V by 5 bases; bases with no gene match: 8. The CDR3 loop spans 14 amino acids. From germline, CDR1 is MNHEY and CDR2 SVGAGI. CDR3 in amino acids: CASSRSGGLAEAFF. The CDR3 nucleotides read TGTGCCAGCAGTCGGTCAGGGGGCTTGGCTGAAGCTTTCTTT.

The chain combines TRBV28 with TRBJ2-4; D is possibly TRBD1 or TRBD2 (5 bases each). The CDR3 is 14 residues long. V was shortened by 7 bases and J by 0 bases, with 10 bases between the two germline ends. The V gene's germline CDR1 is MDHEN and CDR2 SYDVKM. CDR3 sequence reads: CASKGTLAKNIQYF. For the CDR3, the DNA is TGTGCCAGCAAAGGGACCCTAGCCAAAAACATTCAGTACTTC. Full variable domain (missing parts from reference TRBV28 and TRBJ2-4): DVKVTQSSRYLVKRTGEKVFLECVQDMDHENMFWYRQDPGLGLRLIYFSYDVKMKEKGDIPEGYSVSREKKERFSLILESASTNQTSMYLCASKGTLAKNIQYFGAGTRLSVL.

This chain uses TRBV19 with TRBJ1-6, with 7 positions matching TRBD1. Germline CDR1 and CDR2: LNHDA and SQIVND (reference sequence). J was trimmed by 5 bases and V by 5 bases; bases with no gene match: 12. The CDR3 has 17 residues. CDR3 nucleotide sequence: TGTGCCAGTAGTGGCCGGCCGGGACAGAACAATAATTCACCCCTCCACTTT. As protein: CASSGRPGQNNNSPLHF.

The chain joins TRBV28 to TRBJ1-4; 9 bases map to TRBD1. Germline V gene sequence: CDR1 MDHEN, CDR2 SYDVKM. The CDR3 totals 16 residues. V gave up 6 bases and J gave up 4 bases; unmatched junction bases: 9. CDR3 loop: CASSGTGGFGNEKLFF. In DNA form, the CDR3 reads TGTGCCAGCAGCGGAACAGGGGGCTTTGGTAATGAAAAACTGTTTTTT.